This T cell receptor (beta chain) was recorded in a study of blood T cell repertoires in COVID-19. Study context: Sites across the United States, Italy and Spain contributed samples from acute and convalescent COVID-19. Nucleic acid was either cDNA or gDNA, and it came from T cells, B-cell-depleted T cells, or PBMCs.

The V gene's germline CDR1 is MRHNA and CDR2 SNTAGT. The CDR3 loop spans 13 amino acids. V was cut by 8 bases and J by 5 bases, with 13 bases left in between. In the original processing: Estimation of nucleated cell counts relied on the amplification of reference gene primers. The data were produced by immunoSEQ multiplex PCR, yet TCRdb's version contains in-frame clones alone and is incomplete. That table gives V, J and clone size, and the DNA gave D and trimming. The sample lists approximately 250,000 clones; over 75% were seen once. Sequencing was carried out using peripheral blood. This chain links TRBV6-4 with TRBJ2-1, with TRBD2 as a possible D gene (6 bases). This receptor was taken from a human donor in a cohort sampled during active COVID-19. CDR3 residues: CASVGEVHNEQFF. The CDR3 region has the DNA TGTGCCAGCGTTGGGGAGGTCCACAATGAGCAGTTCTTC.